Following are 30 T cell receptor beta chains from one sample sequenced in a study of shared clonotypes between healthy human individuals. The data were produced by immunoSEQ multiplex PCR, yet TCRdb's version contains in-frame clones alone and is incomplete. This sample has hundreds of thousands of clones, with 70% to 80% found just once. The sequenced material came from PBMCs. All receptors derive from a woman in her 40s in good health. Some clones in this sample may be carry-over from other donors' samples.

The V call is TRBV28, the J call TRBJ2-1; D remains unclear. Germline V gene sequence: CDR1 MDHEN, CDR2 SYDVKM. There are 15 residues in the CDR3. V was pared by 5 bases and J by 4 bases, with 15 bases between. CDR3 protein: CASSLELRSYNEQFF. In DNA form, the CDR3 reads TGTGCCAGCAGTCTGGAGCTACGGTCGTACAATGAGCAGTTCTTC.

The chain joins TRBV29-1 to TRBJ1-1, with TRBD1 identical over 8 bases. Germline V gives CDR1 SQVTM, CDR2 ANQGSEA. There are 14 residues in the CDR3. V was pared by 4 bases and J by 1 base, with 5 bases of the junction left unmatched. CDR3 protein: CSVASRGRNTEAFF. The CDR3 DNA sequence: TGCAGCGTTGCCAGCAGGGGGCGGAACACTGAAGCTTTCTTT.

J is TRBJ2-2 and V is TRBV11-2, with D perhaps being TRBD1 or TRBD2 (6 bases each). Looked up from germline, CDR1 is SGHAT and CDR2 is FQNNGV. This CDR3 comprises 15 residues. The V end lost 1 base, the J end lost 7 bases, and 13 bases lay between the germline ends. CDR3 nucleotides: TGTGCCAGCAGCTTAGTCCGGGGGCAGGGCGGGGAGCTGTTTTTT. Protein product: CASSLVRGQGGELFF.

V is TRBV28 and J is TRBJ1-3, with D possibly TRBD1 on 6 matching bases. Looked up from germline, CDR1 is MDHEN and CDR2 is SYDVKM. This CDR3 is built from 16 residues. V shed 5 bases and J shed 4 bases, with 18 bases lying between them. In DNA form, the CDR3 reads TGTGCCAGCAGTAACGATGGGGGGCTAGGAGGAAACACCATATATTTT. The encoded protein is CASSNDGGLGGNTIYF.

The rearrangement joins TRBV18 to TRBJ2-3, with a tentative D call TRBD2 (5 bases). CDR3 length equals 14 residues. Germline lookup yields CDR1 KGHSH and CDR2 LQKENI. The V end lost 6 bases, the J end lost 2 bases, and 12 bases lay between the germline ends. Here the CDR3 DNA reads TGTGCCAGCTCCCGGTCCGGGATCACAGATACGCAGTATTTT. Its protein product is CASSRSGITDTQYF.

The chain employs TRBV27 and TRBJ2-7, with 8 positions matching TRBD1. Germline lookup yields CDR1 MNHEY and CDR2 SMNVEV (reference sequence). Trimming at V came to 4 bases and at J to 2 bases, leaving 7 bases not matched to a gene. The CDR3 loop spans 15 amino acids. The CDR3 DNA follows: TGTGCCAGCAGTTCTAGGGCAGGGGGCCCCTACGAGCAGTACTTC. Translated: CASSSRAGGPYEQYF.

With respect to this clone: This sequence is one base from a far larger clone and is likely a read error. Other nucleotide sequences in the sample specify the same CDR3. The rearrangement uses TRBV7-8 and TRBJ1-2; a possible D gene is TRBD1 (6 bases). Germline assignment: CDR1 SGHVS and CDR2 FQNEAQ. This CDR3 is 15 amino acids long. Here the CDR3 reads CASSLAGGRDYGYTF. CDR3 DNA: TGTGCTAGCAGCTTAGCGGGGGGGCGCGACTATGGCTACACCTTC.

Comment on this clone: Different DNA sequences within this sample yield the same CDR3. This chain links TRBV27 with TRBJ1-5; D remains unclear. The CDR3 is made up of 14 amino acids. The germline V gene encodes CDR1 MNHEY and CDR2 SMNVEV (reference sequence). V dropped 4 bases and J dropped 0 bases, with 7 bases sitting between them. CDR3 amino acids: CASSSSYSNQPQHF. The CDR3 DNA follows: TGTGCCAGCAGTTCCAGCTATAGCAATCAGCCCCAGCATTTT.

This sequence joins TRBV5-1 and TRBJ2-7; TRBD1 aligns across 8 bases. The trim removed 4 bases at V and 4 bases at J, leaving 13 bases unmatched. Per the germline V gene, CDR1 is SGHRS and CDR2 is YFSETQ. There are 16 residues in the CDR3. The CDR3 coding sequence is TGCGCCAGCAGCCTGGACGGACAGGGAAAGATTTACGAGCAGTACTTC. Amino acid sequence: CASSLDGQGKIYEQYF. The full variable domain, with the rest looked up from reference TRBV5-1 and TRBJ2-7, is KAGVTQTPRYLIKTRGQQVTLSCSPISGHRSVSWYQQTPGQGLQFLFEYFSETQRNKGNFPGRFSGRQFSNSRSEMNVSTLELGDSALYLCASSLDGQGKIYEQYFGPGTRLTVT.

The chain is built from TRBV30 and TRBJ2-1, with 10 bases matching TRBD1. Germline trimming cut 3 bases from V and 7 bases from J; bases unmatched to any gene: 9. The CDR3 is made up of 15 amino acids. CDR1 and CDR2 (germline): GTSNPN, SVGIG (reference sequence). CDR3 sequence: CAWSLGQGVLNEQFF. In DNA, the CDR3 is TGTGCCTGGAGCCTCGGACAGGGGGTCTTGAATGAGCAGTTCTTC.

This chain connects TRBV10-3 to TRBJ2-7, with a weak D call TRBD2 (6 bases). CDR3 length: 16 amino acids. CDR1 is ENHRY, CDR2 SYGVKD, per germline. The V end lost 6 bases, the J end lost 4 bases, and 22 bases lay between the germline ends. For the CDR3, the DNA is TGTGCCATCAGCGCCCTACCCGGACGGGAGTGGTACGAGCAGTACTTC. Translating gives CAISALPGREWYEQYF.

Regarding this clone: It differs at one base from a far larger clone, so likely a read error. The same CDR3 is also encoded by other DNA sequences in this sample. The chain is built from TRBV7-2 and TRBJ1-5; possible D gene TRBD1, 6 bases. CDR1 is SGHTA and CDR2 is FQGNSA in the germline V gene. CDR3 length: 13 residues. V was shortened by 2 bases and J by 4 bases, with 6 bases between the two germline ends. The CDR3 bases are TGTGCCAGCAGCTTAAGGGGGAATCAGCCCCAGCATTTT. It yields the protein CASSLRGNQPQHF.

V is TRBV14 and J is TRBJ2-2; 10 bases agree with TRBD1. CDR3 length: 20 amino acids. V was pared by 4 bases and J by 5 bases, with 19 bases of the junction left unmatched. Germline V gene lookup returns CDR1 SGHDN and CDR2 FVKESK. The CDR3 loop reads CASSRFTGTGEMWSTGELFF. In DNA form, the CDR3 reads TGTGCCAGCAGCCGATTTACCGGGACAGGGGAAATGTGGTCTACCGGGGAGCTGTTTTTT.

This clone was counted only a few times. V is TRBV2 and J is TRBJ1-2; D unresolved. This CDR3 comprises 13 residues. Germline CDR1 is SNHLY and CDR2 is FYNNEI. Trimming removed 4 bases at V and 4 bases at J, with 10 bases between. CDR3 DNA sequence: TGTGCCAGCAGTGGGCAGGAGGGCTATGGCTACACCTTC. It yields the protein CASSGQEGYGYTF.

The J gene is TRBJ2-1, the V gene TRBV4-3, with 11 bases fitting TRBD2. The CDR3 loop spans 16 amino acids. Germline CDR1 is LGHNA and CDR2 is YSLEER. Trimming removed 0 bases from V and 3 bases from J; junction bases left unmatched: 1. This chain's CDR3 is CASSQDTSGSYNEQFF. CDR3 in DNA: TGCGCCAGCAGCCAAGATACTAGCGGGAGCTACAATGAGCAGTTCTTC.

The chain couples TRBV30 to TRBJ2-1; 10 bases map to TRBD2. Germline trimming cut 2 bases from V and 3 bases from J; bases unmatched to any gene: 10. CDR3 size: 17 residues. Germline CDR1 is GTSNPN and CDR2 is SVGIG (reference sequence). CDR3 protein: CAWSYPPLAGVYNEQFF. The CDR3 DNA is TGTGCCTGGAGTTATCCCCCGCTAGCGGGAGTCTACAATGAGCAGTTCTTC.

This clone was observed at least ten times. The chain links TRBV28 to TRBJ2-4; 8 nucleotides agree with TRBD1. The ends lost 4 bases at V and 5 bases at J; junction bases unmatched: 7. CDR1 and CDR2 from the germline V gene are MDHEN and SYDVKM. The CDR3 sequence is 15 residues long. The DNA for the CDR3 is TGTGCCAGCAGTTCCTCGGGGACAGGAGAAAACATTCAGTACTTC. It encodes CASSSSGTGENIQYF.

In this sample, this clone turned up once. The same CDR3 arises from other DNA sequences in this sample as well. This chain uses TRBV15 with TRBJ2-2, with no clear D. This CDR3 spans 12 amino acids. V gave up 1 base and J gave up 4 bases, with 1 base separating them. Germline assignment: CDR1 LNHNV and CDR2 YYDKDF (reference sequence). The CDR3 nucleotides read TGTGCCACCAGCAGAGCCACCGGGGAGCTGTTTTTT. This codes for CATSRATGELFF. Drawing the rest from reference TRBV15 and TRBJ2-2, the complete variable domain is DAMVIQNPRYQVTQFGKPVTLSCSQTLNHNVMYWYQQKSSQAPKLLFHYYDKDFNNEADTPDNFQSRRPNTSFCFLDIRSPGLGDTAMYLCATSRATGELFFGEGSRLTVL.

In its sample, this clone ranks as medium-sized. This chain links TRBV7-6 with TRBJ1-1; 9 positions match TRBD1. Germline V gives CDR1 SGHVS, CDR2 FNYEAQ. With V trimmed by 5 bases and J by 1 base, 8 bases remained unmatched. The CDR3 consists of 16 residues. CDR3 region: CASSRGTGITNTEAFF. In DNA, the CDR3 is TGTGCCAGCAGCCGAGGGACAGGGATTACGAACACTGAAGCTTTCTTT.

This chain links TRBV7-3 with TRBJ2-3, with a possible D match to TRBD2 (6 bases). Germline CDR1 is SGHTA and CDR2 is FQGTGA. The CDR3 contains 12 residues. Trimming removed 2 bases at V and 10 bases at J, with 10 bases between. The CDR3 coding sequence is TGTGCCAGCAGCTTAGACGGGAGCGCGCAGTATTTT. It translates to CASSLDGSAQYF.

The CDR3 region is CASSLTPGETQYF. The CDR3 DNA follows: TGTGCCAGCAGCCTCACCCCCGGGGAGACCCAGTACTTC. The genes are TRBV5-6 and TRBJ2-5; D uncertain. This CDR3 has 13 amino acids. In germline, CDR1 is SGHDT, CDR2 YYEEEE. Trimming took off 4 bases at V and 5 bases at J, with 12 bases between the two ends.

This rearrangement joins TRBV5-1 to TRBJ2-5, with a possible D match to TRBD1 (6 bases). The CDR3 extends over 17 amino acids. Germline V gives CDR1 SGHRS, CDR2 YFSETQ. Trimming removed 0 bases from V and 5 bases from J, with 20 bases in between. CDR3 nucleotides: TGCGCCAGCAGCTTGGGGGTCGGCAGGGGCCCCGGGGAGACCCAGTACTTC. Translating it yields CASSLGVGRGPGETQYF. The full variable domain, completed using reference TRBV5-1 and TRBJ2-5, is KAGVTQTPRYLIKTRGQQVTLSCSPISGHRSVSWYQQTPGQGLQFLFEYFSETQRNKGNFPGRFSGRQFSNSRSEMNVSTLELGDSALYLCASSLGVGRGPGETQYFGPGTRLLVL.

This clone has a handful of counts. The V gene is TRBV19, the J gene TRBJ2-3; 8 nucleotides agree with TRBD2. The V gene end was trimmed by 4 bases and the J gene end by 4 bases; junction bases not matched to a gene: 7. There are 15 residues in the CDR3. Germline V gives CDR1 LNHDA, CDR2 SQIVND (reference sequence). In DNA form, the CDR3 reads TGTGCCAGTAGTACCCTTGTCGGGGGGGCAGATACGCAGTATTTT. Protein sequence: CASSTLVGGADTQYF.

This clone was counted a single time. The V call is TRBV27, the J call TRBJ2-5, with D unresolved. The tail of the sequence fits TRBJ2-7 better, so the J call may be wrong. CDR3 size: 14 residues. The germline V gene has CDR1 MNHEY and CDR2 SMNVEV (reference sequence). The CDR3 here is CASSLTGHRHEQYF. CDR3 coding DNA: TGTGCCAGCAGTTTAACTGGGCATCGTCACGAGCAGTACTTC.

The chain employs TRBV2 and TRBJ2-7, with 9 bases matching TRBD1. Looked up from germline, CDR1 is SNHLY and CDR2 is FYNNEI. The CDR3 runs to 12 residues. V dropped 6 bases and J dropped 6; count of bases not matched to a gene: 3. CDR3 in amino acids: CASSPDRGEQYF. CDR3 in DNA: TGTGCCAGCAGCCCGGACAGGGGCGAGCAGTACTTC.

This sequence joins TRBV4-1 and TRBJ1-2, with TRBD1 identical over 8 bases. Germline loops: CDR1 MGHRA, CDR2 YSYEKL. This CDR3 is built from 17 residues. V dropped 4 bases and J dropped 6; count of bases not matched to a gene: 16. The CDR3 sequence: CASSPYNRGTKGDGYTF. CDR3 in DNA: TGCGCCAGCAGCCCCTATAACAGGGGGACAAAGGGAGATGGCTACACCTTC.

This chain joins TRBV7-3 and TRBJ2-1; 9 bases are a match to TRBD2. The CDR3 extends over 14 amino acids. The V gene end was trimmed by 1 base and the J gene end by 10 bases; junction bases not matched to a gene: 5. The V gene's germline CDR1 is SGHTA and CDR2 FQGTGA. CDR3 amino acids: CASSLMVTSGEQFF. CDR3 bases: TGTGCCAGCAGCTTAATGGTAACTAGCGGGGAGCAGTTCTTC.

The rearrangement joins TRBV4-2 to TRBJ2-2, with 9 bases identical to TRBD1. The CDR3 contains 15 residues. The V gene's germline CDR1 is LGHNA and CDR2 YNFKEQ. V lost 3 bases and J lost 6; bases outside the gene matches: 5. This CDR3 is CASSHRDREAGELFF. CDR3 in DNA: TGTGCCAGCAGCCACCGGGACAGGGAGGCCGGGGAGCTGTTTTTT.

This clone was picked up one time. A read error may produce the germline difference seen at one junction end. This chain connects TRBV11-2 to TRBJ2-2; 10 bases are a match to TRBD2. CDR1 is SGHAT, CDR2 FQNNGV, per germline. The CDR3 has 15 residues. The CDR3 region has the DNA TGTGCCAGCAGGTTAGCGGGAGGAAGCACCGGGGAGCTGCTTTTT. Protein: CASRLAGGSTGELLF.

The rearrangement links TRBV10-2 to TRBJ2-7; no firm D call. The CDR3 covers 11 residues. The V end was cut by 6 bases, the J end by 0 bases, with 3 bases between. The germline CDR1 and CDR2 sequences are WSHSY and SAAADI. As DNA, the CDR3 is TGCGCCAGCAGAGGCTCCTACGAGCAGTACTTC. Translating gives CASRGSYEQYF.